A single TCR beta chain is shown here with its context. Per germline, CDR1 SNHLY and CDR2 FYNNEI. The CDR3 is 14 residues long. V lost 0 bases, J lost 3 bases, and 7 bases lay in between. Noted time point: pretreatment peripheral blood. There were between 1 and 8 samples from each patient, taken pretreatment and on-treatment. The data are from a study of PD-L1 blockade in urothelial cancer. Study at large: Blood analysis was done at 3 weeks (second dose) and 6 weeks after treatment began.

Added to each PCR by spiking were synthetic TCR analog templates. Sequencing was performed with immunoSEQ multiplex PCR; in TCRdb, only in-frame clones are kept and a portion is missing. The table shows tens of thousands of clones, with more than 65% occurring only once. The chain has TRBV2 and TRBJ2-3; D not resolved. This TCR was sampled from a man in his 70s with urothelial cancer. The material sequenced was PBMCs, taken around atezolizumab (anti-PD-L1) treatment. This chain's CDR3 is CASSEATRTDTQYF. The CDR3 coding sequence is TGTGCCAGCAGTGAAGCGACTCGGACAGATACGCAGTATTTT.